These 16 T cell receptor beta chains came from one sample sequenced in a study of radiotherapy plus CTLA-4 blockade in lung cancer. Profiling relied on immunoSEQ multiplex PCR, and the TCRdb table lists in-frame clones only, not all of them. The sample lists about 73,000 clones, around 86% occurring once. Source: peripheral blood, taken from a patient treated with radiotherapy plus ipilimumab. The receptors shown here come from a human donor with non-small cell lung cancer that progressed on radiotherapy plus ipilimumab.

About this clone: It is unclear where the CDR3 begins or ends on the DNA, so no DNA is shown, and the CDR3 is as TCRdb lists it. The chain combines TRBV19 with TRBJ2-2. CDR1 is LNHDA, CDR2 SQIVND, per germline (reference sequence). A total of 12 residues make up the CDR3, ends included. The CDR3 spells CASSILAGELFF.

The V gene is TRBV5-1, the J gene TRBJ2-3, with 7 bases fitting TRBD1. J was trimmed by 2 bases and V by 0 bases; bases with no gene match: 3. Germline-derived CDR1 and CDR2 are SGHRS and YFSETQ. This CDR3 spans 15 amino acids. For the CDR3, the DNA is TGCGCCAGCAGCTTGGACAGGGGCTTCACAGATACGCAGTATTTT. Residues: CASSLDRGFTDTQYF.

The CDR3 coding sequence is TGTGCCAGCAGCATAGGACTAGCGGGAGGTGGAAATGAGCAGTTCTTC. It encodes CASSIGLAGGGNEQFF. V gene TRBV5-4 combines with J gene TRBJ2-1; TRBD2 matches at 14 bases. Germline V gene lookup returns CDR1 SGHNT and CDR2 YYREEE (reference sequence). The V gene end was trimmed by 4 bases and the J gene end by 7 bases; junction bases not matched to a gene: 7. The CDR3 has 16 amino acids.

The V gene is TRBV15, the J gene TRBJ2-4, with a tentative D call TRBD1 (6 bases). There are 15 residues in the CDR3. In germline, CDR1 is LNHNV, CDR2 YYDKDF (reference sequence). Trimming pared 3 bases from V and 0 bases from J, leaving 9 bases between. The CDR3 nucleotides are TGTGCCACCAGCAGGGGACACACAGCCAAAAACATTCAGTACTTC. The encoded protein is CATSRGHTAKNIQYF.

CDR3: CASSEAWGQPQHF. DNA for the CDR3: TGTGCCAGCAGTGAAGCTTGGGGGCAGCCCCAGCATTTT. This rearrangement joins TRBV2 to TRBJ1-5, with D perhaps TRBD1 (5 bases). The CDR3 is 13 amino acids. V was trimmed by 0 bases and J by 7 bases, leaving 7 bases between them. Per the germline V gene, CDR1 is SNHLY and CDR2 is FYNNEI.

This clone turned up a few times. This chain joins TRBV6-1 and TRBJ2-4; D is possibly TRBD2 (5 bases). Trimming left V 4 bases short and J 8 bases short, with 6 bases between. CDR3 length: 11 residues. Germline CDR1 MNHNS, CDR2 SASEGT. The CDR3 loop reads CASSAGYIQYF. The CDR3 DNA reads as TGTGCCAGCAGTGCGGGGTACATTCAGTACTTC.

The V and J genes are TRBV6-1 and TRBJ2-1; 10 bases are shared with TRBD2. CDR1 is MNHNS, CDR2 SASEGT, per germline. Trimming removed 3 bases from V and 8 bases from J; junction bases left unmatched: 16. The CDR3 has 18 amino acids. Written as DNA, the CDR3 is TGTGCCAGCAGTGACACTACCCGAGCGGGAGGGCCCTCCGATGAGCAGTTCTTC. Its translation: CASSDTTRAGGPSDEQFF.

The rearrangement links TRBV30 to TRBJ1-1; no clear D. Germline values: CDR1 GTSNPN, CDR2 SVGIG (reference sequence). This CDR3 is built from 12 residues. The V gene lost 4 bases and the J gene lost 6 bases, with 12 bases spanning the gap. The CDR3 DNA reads TGTGCCTGGAAGGGATTGTCGGCTGAAGCTTTCTTT. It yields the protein CAWKGLSAEAFF.

CDR3: CASSKDRASLPSSYNEQFF. CDR3 DNA: TGCGCCAGCAGCAAAGACAGGGCATCCCTTCCTAGCTCCTACAATGAGCAGTTCTTC. The gene calls are TRBV5-1 and TRBJ2-1; 7 bases line up with TRBD1. V dropped 4 bases and J dropped 0; count of bases not matched to a gene: 16. This CDR3 is built from 19 residues. Germline loops: CDR1 SGHRS, CDR2 YFSETQ. The full variable domain, in which reference TRBV5-1 and TRBJ2-1 provide the parts outside the CDR3, is KAGVTQTPRYLIKTRGQQVTLSCSPISGHRSVSWYQQTPGQGLQFLFEYFSETQRNKGNFPGRFSGRQFSNSRSEMNVSTLELGDSALYLCASSKDRASLPSSYNEQFFGPGTRLTVL.

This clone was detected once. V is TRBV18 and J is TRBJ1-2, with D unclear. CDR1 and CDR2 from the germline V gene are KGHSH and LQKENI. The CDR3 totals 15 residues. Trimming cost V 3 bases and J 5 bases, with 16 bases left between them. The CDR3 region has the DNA TGTGCCAGCTCACCGGACGTGGGGATAGGATATGGCTACACCTTC. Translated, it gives CASSPDVGIGYGYTF.

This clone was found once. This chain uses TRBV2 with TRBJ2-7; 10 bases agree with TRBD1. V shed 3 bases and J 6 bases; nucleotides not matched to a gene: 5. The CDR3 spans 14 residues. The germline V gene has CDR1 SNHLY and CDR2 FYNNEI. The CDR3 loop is CASSEWDRGSEQYV. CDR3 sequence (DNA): TGTGCCAGCAGTGAGTGGGACAGGGGTTCCGAGCAGTACGTC.

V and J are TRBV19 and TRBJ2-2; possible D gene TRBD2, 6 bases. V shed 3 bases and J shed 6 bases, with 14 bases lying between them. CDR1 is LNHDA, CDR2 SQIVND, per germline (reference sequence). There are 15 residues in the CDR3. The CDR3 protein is CASSIFAGFAGELFF. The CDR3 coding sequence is TGTGCCAGTAGTATTTTCGCGGGGTTTGCCGGGGAGCTGTTTTTT. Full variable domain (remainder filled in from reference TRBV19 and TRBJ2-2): DGGITQSPKYLFRKEGQNVTLSCEQNLNHDAMYWYRQDPGQGLRLIYYSQIVNDFQKGDIAEGYSVSREKKESFPLTVTSAQKNPTAFYLCASSIFAGFAGELFFGEGSRLTVL.

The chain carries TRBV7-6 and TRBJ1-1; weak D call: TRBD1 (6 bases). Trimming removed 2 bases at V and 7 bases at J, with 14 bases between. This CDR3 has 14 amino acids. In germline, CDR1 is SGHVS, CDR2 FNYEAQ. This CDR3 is CASSLLGGRDEAFF. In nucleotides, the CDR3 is TGTGCCAGCAGCTTATTAGGGGGTAGAGATGAAGCTTTCTTT.

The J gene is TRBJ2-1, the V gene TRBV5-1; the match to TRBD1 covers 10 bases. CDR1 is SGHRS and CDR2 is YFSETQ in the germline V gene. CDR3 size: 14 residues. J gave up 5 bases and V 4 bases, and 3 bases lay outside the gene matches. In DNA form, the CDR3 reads TGCGCCAGCAGCCCCGGGACAGGGGACAATGAGCAGTTCTTC. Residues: CASSPGTGDNEQFF. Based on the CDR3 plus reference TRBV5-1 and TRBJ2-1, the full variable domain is KAGVTQTPRYLIKTRGQQVTLSCSPISGHRSVSWYQQTPGQGLQFLFEYFSETQRNKGNFPGRFSGRQFSNSRSEMNVSTLELGDSALYLCASSPGTGDNEQFFGPGTRLTVL.

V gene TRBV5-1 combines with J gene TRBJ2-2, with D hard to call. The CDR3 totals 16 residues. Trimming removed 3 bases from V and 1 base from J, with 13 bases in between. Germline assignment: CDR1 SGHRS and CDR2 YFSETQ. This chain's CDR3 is CASSSSPLMNTGELFF. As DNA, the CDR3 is TGCGCCAGCAGCTCGTCCCCACTTATGAACACCGGGGAGCTGTTTTTT.

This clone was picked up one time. The chain's CDR3 is CASSRTRQGPHGGYTF. Written as DNA, the CDR3 is TGTGCCAGCAGCCGTACCAGACAGGGGCCCCATGGAGGCTACACCTTC. V and J are TRBV7-8 and TRBJ1-2; 8 nucleotides line up with TRBD1. The CDR3 consists of 16 residues. Per the germline V gene, CDR1 is SGHVS and CDR2 is FQNEAQ. V lost 5 bases, J lost 8 bases, and 16 bases stayed unmatched.